Included here is one T cell receptor (beta chain) sequence, with context. Patients at the Seattle site were enrolled during active infection and followed longitudinally. This CDR3 spans 15 amino acids. The source of the sample is a study of blood T cell repertoires in COVID-19. Overall study: Some COVID-19 samples were acute and others convalescent; all came from the United States, Italy and Spain.

In the original analysis: Nucleated cell number was recorded as an estimate derived from reference gene primer amplification. The table came from immunoSEQ multiplex PCR; TCRdb's copy has only in-frame clones and leaves some out. D and trimming come from the DNA, and the V and J calls and clone size come from that table. The repertoire consists of roughly 69,000 clones, with approximately 80% occurring once and the leading ten covering roughly 15%. The sample was peripheral blood. V gene TRBV12-2 combines with J gene TRBJ1-4; the DNA was not used to check the table's D call, TRBD1. TRBV12-2 is termed a pseudogene. The clonotype originates from a man between 45 and 60 years old with COVID-19, enrolled during active disease. CDR3 loop: CASRARTGSNEKLFF. The CDR3 DNA is TGTGCAAGTCGCGCAAGGACAGGGAGTAATGAAAAACTGTTTTTT.